This T cell receptor (beta chain) was found in a study of blood T cell repertoires in COVID-19. Between the trimmed V and J ends, which lost 9 bases and 4 bases, there was a span of 15 bases. Germline V gene lookup returns CDR1 MNHEY and CDR2 SVGAGI. The CDR3 loop spans 13 amino acids. Libraries were prepared by immunoSEQ multiplex PCR; TCRdb keeps only in-frame clonotypes and omits some of them. The table includes over 65,000 clones, roughly 82% detected once. This receptor was identified in a man at least 80 years old with active COVID-19. Sequencing was done on a sample of peripheral blood. The gene calls are TRBV6-5 and TRBJ1-1; possibly TRBD1 for D (5 bases). The DNA for the CDR3 is TGTGCCAGTAGTATCGGGGGGAGCACTGAAGCTTTCTTT. As protein: CASSIGGSTEAFF.